The next 13 T cell receptor beta chains were all read from a single sample in a study of blood T cell repertoires in COVID-19. Profiling relied on immunoSEQ multiplex PCR, and the TCRdb table lists in-frame clones only, not all of them. The sample includes around 480,000 clones, approximately 90% seen only once; the top ten take approximately 12%. The sequencing sample was made of peripheral blood. The receptors were sampled from a woman aged 45-65 years with COVID-19, enrolled during active disease.

A word on this clone: Additional DNA sequences in this sample encode the identical CDR3. This rearrangement joins TRBV5-1 to TRBJ2-3; a possible D gene is TRBD2 (6 bases). This CDR3 is built from 16 residues. Germline CDR1 reads SGHRS; CDR2 reads YFSETQ. V lost 3 bases and J 0 bases, leaving 14 bases between the germline ends. The CDR3 nucleotides are TGCGCCAGCAGCTCAGGACTGGCGGGGAGCACAGATACGCAGTATTTT. Its protein product is CASSSGLAGSTDTQYF.

This rearrangement joins TRBV10-3 to TRBJ2-7; 10 bases are a match to TRBD1. From germline, CDR1 is ENHRY and CDR2 SYGVKD. With 6 bases clipped from V and 3 bases from J, the junction kept 11 bases outside the gene matches. The CDR3 covers 16 residues. The CDR3 is CAIRRTGGLGRYEQYF. The CDR3 DNA follows: TGTGCCATCAGACGGACAGGGGGGCTTGGTCGCTACGAGCAGTACTTC.

V gene TRBV7-2 combines with J gene TRBJ1-2; D is perhaps TRBD1 (5 bases). Germline lookup yields CDR1 SGHTA and CDR2 FQGNSA. Trimming removed 5 bases from V and 6 bases from J, with 13 bases in between. The CDR3 totals 13 residues. The CDR3 here is CASSPGGFDGYTF. The CDR3 DNA sequence: TGTGCCAGCAGCCCCGGGGGGTTCGATGGCTACACCTTC.

CDR3 in amino acids: CASSFGQVMATGELFF. CDR3 DNA sequence: TGTGCCAGCAGTTTCGGACAGGTTATGGCCACCGGGGAGCTGTTTTTT. V usage is TRBV28 and J usage is TRBJ2-2; TRBD1 matches at 7 bases. The CDR3 is 16 amino acids. V trimming: 3 bases; J trimming: 4 bases; junction bases outside the gene matches: 8. Germline V gene sequence: CDR1 MDHEN, CDR2 SYDVKM.

CDR3 loop: CASSQDRGLGEQYF. The CDR3 DNA reads TGTGCCAGCAGCCAAGATCGCGGGCTGGGCGAGCAGTACTTC. The chain employs TRBV4-2 and TRBJ2-7; possible D gene TRBD2, 5 bases. The germline CDR1 and CDR2 sequences are LGHNA and YNFKEQ. The CDR3 runs to 14 residues. Deletions cut 0 bases from V and 6 bases from J, with 12 bases between.

This clone was seen once. The chain couples TRBV6-1 to TRBJ1-4, with D maybe TRBD1 (5 bases). Trimming stripped 3 bases from V and 8 bases from J, with 16 bases between. The CDR3 covers 15 residues. Germline assignment: CDR1 MNHNS and CDR2 SASEGT. The CDR3 sequence is CASSESSRGEEKLFF. CDR3 DNA: TGTGCCAGCAGTGAGAGTAGCCGGGGGGAGGAAAAACTGTTTTTT.

The V and J genes are TRBV7-9 and TRBJ2-5; perhaps TRBD1 as D (6 bases). Germline V lookup: CDR1 SEHNR, CDR2 FQNEAQ (reference sequence). The V end lost 5 bases, the J end lost 5 bases, and 12 bases lay between the germline ends. The CDR3 loop spans 13 amino acids. The CDR3 loop reads CASSVIQGETQYF. The CDR3 DNA reads TGTGCCAGCAGCGTCATCCAGGGGGAGACCCAGTACTTC. Using reference TRBV7-9 and TRBJ2-5 for the parts outside the CDR3, the full variable domain is DTGVSQNPRHKITKRGQNVTFRCDPISEHNRLYWYRQTLGQGPEFLTYFQNEAQLEKSRLLSDRFSAERPKGSFSTLEIQRTEQGDSAMYLCASSVIQGETQYFGPGTRLLVL.

The chain employs TRBV3-1 (or the pseudogene TRBV3-2) and TRBJ1-2, with a weak D call TRBD1 (5 bases). V was shortened by 2 bases and J by 6 bases, with 10 bases between the two germline ends. The CDR3 consists of 13 residues. Germline values: CDR1 LGHDT, CDR2 YNNKEL (reference sequence). In DNA, the CDR3 is TGTGCCAGCAGCCAAACTCCGACAGATGGCTACACCTTC. It specifies CASSQTPTDGYTF.

This clone was seen more than once but under ten times. DNA of the CDR3: TGTGCTAGTGGTTTGGGGCTGGAGGACTATGGCTACACCTTC. Its translation is CASGLGLEDYGYTF. The gene calls are TRBV12-5 and TRBJ1-2, with unresolved D. V lost 1 base and J lost 3, with 9 bases in between. Germline lookup yields CDR1 LGHNT and CDR2 FRNRAP. This CDR3 comprises 14 residues.

The chain is built from TRBV27 and TRBJ2-7; TRBD2 is a possible D gene (9 bases). V was cut by 8 bases and J by 2 bases, with 25 bases left in between. Per the germline V gene, CDR1 is MNHEY and CDR2 is SMNVEV (reference sequence). This CDR3 region has 17 residues. CDR3 loop: CASLTRGGAGQAYEQYF. The CDR3 DNA reads TGTGCCAGCCTGACGCGGGGGGGGGCGGGACAGGCCTACGAGCAGTACTTC.

The chain employs TRBV15 and TRBJ1-1; no firm D call. The CDR3 runs to 14 residues. V was cut by 0 bases and J by 2 bases, with 7 bases left in between. Germline V gene sequence: CDR1 LNHNV, CDR2 YYDKDF (reference sequence). The CDR3 protein is CATSREQLNTEAFF. The DNA for the CDR3 is TGTGCCACCAGCAGAGAACAGTTAAACACTGAAGCTTTCTTT. The full variable domain, with the rest looked up from reference TRBV15 and TRBJ1-1, is DAMVIQNPRYQVTQFGKPVTLSCSQTLNHNVMYWYQQKSSQAPKLLFHYYDKDFNNEADTPDNFQSRRPNTSFCFLDIRSPGLGDTAMYLCATSREQLNTEAFFGQGTRLTVV.

V usage is TRBV18 and J usage is TRBJ1-4, with D uncertain. V lost 0 bases and J lost 4, with 12 bases in between. The CDR3 totals 16 residues. Germline CDR1 is KGHSH and CDR2 is LQKENI. The CDR3 loop is CASSPPPTGINEKLFF. The CDR3 DNA sequence: TGTGCCAGCTCACCACCTCCCACGGGGATTAATGAAAAACTGTTTTTT. Full variable domain (rest looked up from reference TRBV18 and TRBJ1-4): NAGVMQNPRHLVRRRGQEARLRCSPMKGHSHVYWYRQLPEEGLKFMVYLQKENIIDESGMPKERFSAEFPKEGPSILRIQQVVRGDSAAYFCASSPPPTGINEKLFFGSGTQLSVL.

V usage is TRBV5-1 and J usage is TRBJ2-2; 8 nucleotides align to TRBD2. This CDR3 has 16 residues. Germline V gene data show CDR1 as SGHRS and CDR2 as YFSETQ. Unmatched junction bases numbered 9, after V lost 3 bases and J lost 5 bases. The CDR3 nucleotides read TGCGCCAGCAGCTACCGGCACCCGGGGGGGACCGGGGAGCTGTTTTTT. Translated: CASSYRHPGGTGELFF.